This T cell receptor beta chain was profiled in a study of T cell responses to AZD1222 COVID-19 vaccine. The overall study: Pooling of second doses given at about 4 or about 12 weeks was done. Study-wide findings and caveats: Baseline antibody screening turned up just a handful of seropositive AZD1222 recipients. Receipt of two AZD1222 doses was followed by a rise in Spike-specific TCR breadth and depth.

CDR1 is SGHRS, CDR2 YFSETQ, per germline. There are 17 residues in the CDR3. The germline V and J ends were trimmed by 0 bases and 3 bases, with 18 bases remaining between them. Notes on this clone: Its antigen is unidentified.

Here immunoSEQ multiplex PCR was the method, and the copy in TCRdb shows in-frame clones only, minus some. The table shows about 140,000 clones, with 85% to 95% occurring only once. The chain carries TRBV5-1 and TRBJ1-2; D gene ambiguous. The material was peripheral blood, obtained on day 0 of AZD1222 vaccination. The receptor was derived from an adult in good health. DNA of the CDR3: TGCGCCAGCAGCTTGGCCACTATCCAGGCCGGGGACTATGGCTACACCTTC. It translates to CASSLATIQAGDYGYTF. Filled out from reference TRBV5-1 and TRBJ1-2, the complete variable domain reads KAGVTQTPRYLIKTRGQQVTLSCSPISGHRSVSWYQQTPGQGLQFLFEYFSETQRNKGNFPGRFSGRQFSNSRSEMNVSTLELGDSALYLCASSLATIQAGDYGYTFGSGTRLTVV.